These 27 T cell receptor beta chains were sequenced from one sample in a study of blood T cell repertoires in COVID-19. Libraries were prepared by immunoSEQ multiplex PCR; TCRdb keeps only in-frame clonotypes and omits some of them. There are approximately 200,000 clones in the sample; 87% occur only once, and approximately 2.4% lies in the top ten. Sequencing was carried out using PBMCs or T cells enriched from blood (not recorded which). These receptors were taken from a woman younger than 45 who had recovered from COVID-19.

The chain combines TRBV29-1 with TRBJ1-2, with no clear D. Deletions cut 7 bases from V and 0 bases from J, with 12 bases between. The germline V gene has CDR1 SQVTM and CDR2 ANQGSEA. This CDR3 has 13 amino acids. CDR3 in DNA: TGCAGCGCGACTGAAACAGCTAACTATGGCTACACCTTC. It codes for CSATETANYGYTF.

The chain couples TRBV5-6 to TRBJ2-1; 10 bases align to TRBD1. In germline, CDR1 is SGHDT, CDR2 YYEEEE. V was pared by 3 bases and J by 12 bases, with 12 bases of the junction left unmatched. This CDR3 is 15 amino acids long. As DNA, the CDR3 is TGTGCCAGCAGCTCCGGGACAGGGGACCTGAGAGGGCAGTTCTTC. It codes for CASSSGTGDLRGQFF. Based on the CDR3 plus reference TRBV5-6 and TRBJ2-1, the full variable domain is DAGVTQSPTHLIKTRGQQVTLRCSPKSGHDTVSWYQQALGQGPQFIFQYYEEEERQRGNFPDRFSGHQFPNYSSELNVNALLLGDSALYLCASSSGTGDLRGQFFGPGTRLTVL.

This chain uses TRBV18 with TRBJ1-1, with 10 bases matching TRBD1. J lost 3 bases, V lost 3 bases, and 4 bases had no gene match. The germline V gene encodes CDR1 KGHSH and CDR2 LQKENI. CDR3 length: 15 amino acids. CDR3: CASSPAGTGDTEAFF. Written as DNA, the CDR3 is TGTGCCAGCTCACCTGCCGGGACAGGGGACACTGAAGCTTTCTTT.

The chain combines TRBV5-1 with TRBJ2-5; 8 bases are shared with TRBD1. CDR1 is SGHRS and CDR2 is YFSETQ in the germline V gene. V lost 0 bases, J lost 4 bases, and 5 bases stayed unmatched. The CDR3 runs 15 residues. The CDR3: CASSLAQGAGETQYF. The CDR3 region has the DNA TGCGCCAGCAGCTTGGCTCAGGGGGCGGGAGAGACCCAGTACTTC. The whole variable domain, filled in from reference TRBV5-1 and TRBJ2-5, reads KAGVTQTPRYLIKTRGQQVTLSCSPISGHRSVSWYQQTPGQGLQFLFEYFSETQRNKGNFPGRFSGRQFSNSRSEMNVSTLELGDSALYLCASSLAQGAGETQYFGPGTRLLVL.

This chain joins TRBV5-4 and TRBJ2-1; D unresolved. Trimming cost V 3 bases and J 13 bases, with 20 bases left between them. CDR3 size: 14 residues. The V gene's germline CDR1 is SGHNT and CDR2 YYREEE (reference sequence). CDR3 in DNA: TGTGCCAGCAGCTACCAAACAGCCGTAAGTGACCAGTTCTTC. Encoded protein: CASSYQTAVSDQFF.

The chain employs TRBV5-4 and TRBJ1-6; D uncertain. The CDR3 has 15 residues. V was cut by 6 bases and J by 0 bases, with 10 bases left in between. CDR1 and CDR2 from the germline V gene are SGHNT and YYREEE (reference sequence). The CDR3 DNA reads TGTGCCAGCAAGCCGGAGATCTCCTATAATTCACCCCTCCACTTT. This encodes CASKPEISYNSPLHF.

The genes are TRBV15 and TRBJ1-4; D not resolved. The germline gives CDR1 LNHNV, CDR2 YYDKDF (reference sequence). Trimming cost V 4 bases and J 8 bases, with 14 bases left between them. This CDR3 has 14 amino acids. The CDR3 region is CATSTQVREEKLFF. The CDR3 nucleotides read TGTGCCACCAGCACCCAAGTTCGAGAGGAAAAACTGTTTTTT.

The V and J genes are TRBV7-9 and TRBJ1-2; no definite D call. The CDR3 consists of 13 residues. Germline V gene data show CDR1 as SEHNR and CDR2 as FQNEAQ (reference sequence). V was pared by 6 bases and J by 0 bases, with 8 bases between. CDR3 residues: CASRREANYGYTF. The CDR3 DNA reads TGTGCCAGCAGGAGGGAGGCTAACTATGGCTACACCTTC.

The gene calls are TRBV7-6 and TRBJ1-6; the match to TRBD1 covers 7 bases. Germline V CDR1 and CDR2: SGHVS, FNYEAQ. Trimming cost V 5 bases and J 6 bases; bases outside gene matches: 10. CDR3 length: 16 amino acids. CDR3 bases: TGTGCCAGCAGCCGGGACAGCCCGCGGGGTAATTCACCCCTCCACTTT. The encoded protein is CASSRDSPRGNSPLHF.

V is TRBV19 and J is TRBJ2-1; 13 nucleotides agree with TRBD2. This CDR3 contains 18 residues. Germline V gene sequence: CDR1 LNHDA, CDR2 SQIVND (reference sequence). Germline trimming cut 7 bases from V and 0 bases from J; bases unmatched to any gene: 9. The CDR3 DNA sequence: TGTGCCAGTACCCCCGGGACTAGCGGGACCGGCTCCTACAATGAGCAGTTCTTC. Translated: CASTPGTSGTGSYNEQFF.

This clone was observed a single time. The rearrangement uses TRBV6-1 and TRBJ1-4; no reliable D call. Trimming shortened V by 6 bases and J by 12 bases, and 11 bases separated the two germline ends. CDR3 length equals 11 residues. Germline loops: CDR1 MNHNS, CDR2 SASEGT. CDR3 amino acids: CASRNPAELFF. The DNA for the CDR3 is TGTGCCAGCAGGAACCCAGCGGAACTGTTTTTT.

J is TRBJ1-1 and V is TRBV19, with 8 nucleotides matching TRBD1. The V and J ends lost 5 bases and 3 bases, in that order; junction bases with no gene match: 5. The CDR3 totals 14 residues. The germline gives CDR1 LNHDA, CDR2 SQIVND (reference sequence). CDR3 DNA sequence: TGTGCCAGTAGTGCCGGGACAGGAGACACTGAAGCTTTCTTT. As protein: CASSAGTGDTEAFF.

This clone was counted a few times. The chain carries TRBV9 and TRBJ2-3; D gene unclear. The germline V gene encodes CDR1 SGDLS and CDR2 YYNGEE. Trimming took 0 bases from V and 0 from J, leaving 8 bases between them. The CDR3 consists of 15 residues. The CDR3 here is CASSVGASSTDTQYF. CDR3 sequence (DNA): TGTGCCAGCAGCGTAGGAGCCTCTAGCACAGATACGCAGTATTTT.

The rearrangement uses TRBV4-1 and TRBJ2-7; 10 nucleotides agree with TRBD2. Germline V CDR1 and CDR2: MGHRA, YSYEKL. V shed 6 bases and J 1 base; nucleotides not matched to a gene: 6. This CDR3 is built from 15 residues. For the CDR3, the DNA is TGCGCCAGCAGAATAGCGGGAGGCCCGTCCTACGAGCAGTACTTC. Encoded protein: CASRIAGGPSYEQYF.

The rearrangement uses TRBV7-3 and TRBJ1-2; 7 nucleotides match TRBD1. The germline V gene has CDR1 SGHTA and CDR2 FQGTGA. The CDR3 spans 15 residues. The V gene end was trimmed by 5 bases and the J gene end by 2 bases; junction bases not matched to a gene: 8. The CDR3 nucleotides are TGTGCCAGCAGCCAACGACAGGGTTCCAACTATGGCTACACCTTC. Protein product: CASSQRQGSNYGYTF.

This sequence joins TRBV30 and TRBJ2-2; 11 nucleotides match TRBD2. This CDR3 spans 16 amino acids. V lost 1 base, J lost 8 bases, and 9 bases stayed unmatched. From germline, CDR1 is GTSNPN and CDR2 SVGIG (reference sequence). The CDR3 region has the DNA TGTGCCTGGAGTGGACTAGCGGGAACTTTAGGAGGGGAGCTGTTTTTT. This gives the protein CAWSGLAGTLGGELFF.

This clone appeared a single time. V is TRBV7-2 and J is TRBJ2-7, with D possibly matching TRBD1 (5 bases). The germline V gene has CDR1 SGHTA and CDR2 FQGNSA. This CDR3 contains 12 residues. V dropped 6 bases and J dropped 3 bases, with 9 bases sitting between them. The CDR3 DNA reads as TGTGCCAGCAGGCTGCAGGGCTACGAGCAGTACTTC. Translated, it gives CASRLQGYEQYF.

V usage is TRBV3-1 (or the pseudogene TRBV3-2) and J usage is TRBJ2-7; TRBD2 aligns across 11 bases. The CDR3 contains 15 residues. Germline CDR1 reads LGHDT; CDR2 reads YNNKEL (reference sequence). V trimming: 4 bases; J trimming: 7 bases; junction bases outside the gene matches: 9. The CDR3 DNA follows: TGTGCCAGCAGCCTACTTAGCGGGGGGGCCGGGGAGCAGTACTTC. Its protein is CASSLLSGGAGEQYF.

The V gene is TRBV4-3, the J gene TRBJ1-2, with a tentative D call TRBD1 (5 bases). The V and J ends lost 0 bases and 4 bases respectively, with 12 bases between them. The CDR3 totals 15 residues. Germline CDR1 LGHNA, CDR2 YSLEER. CDR3 DNA: TGCGCCAGCAGCCAAGATTTGTCCAGGGCCTATGGCTACACCTTC. Translating gives CASSQDLSRAYGYTF.

The V and J genes are TRBV2 and TRBJ2-6; the match to TRBD1 covers 11 bases. Per germline, CDR1 SNHLY and CDR2 FYNNEI. The CDR3 is made up of 16 amino acids. Trimming took 9 bases from V and 1 from J; bases not matched to a gene: 5. CDR3 protein: CASWDRGYSGANVLTF. Here the CDR3 DNA reads TGTGCCAGTTGGGACAGGGGGTATTCTGGGGCCAACGTCCTGACTTTC.

This rearrangement joins TRBV3-1 (or the pseudogene TRBV3-2) to TRBJ1-4; tentatively, D is TRBD1 (5 bases). V lost 0 bases, J lost 0 bases, and 17 bases lay in between. Germline V gene sequence: CDR1 LGHDT, CDR2 YNNKEL (reference sequence). This CDR3 comprises 19 residues. The DNA of the CDR3 is TGTGCCAGCAGCCAAGATCGGGTGGCAGCGGGGGCAACTAATGAAAAACTGTTTTTT. As protein: CASSQDRVAAGATNEKLFF.

This rearrangement joins TRBV19 to TRBJ2-7; 7 bases fit TRBD1. J gave up 8 bases and V 9 bases, and 7 bases lay outside the gene matches. This CDR3 is 11 amino acids long. Germline CDR1 and CDR2: LNHDA and SQIVND (reference sequence). In DNA form, the CDR3 reads TGTGCCAGCAGTCGACAGGGCAAGCAGTACTTC. Amino acid sequence: CASSRQGKQYF.

This chain links TRBV30 with TRBJ2-3, with D perhaps matching TRBD1 (6 bases). CDR3 length: 14 amino acids. V lost 3 bases to trimming and J lost 2 bases, with 12 bases between them. CDR1 is GTSNPN and CDR2 is SVGIG in the germline V gene (reference sequence). CDR3 in DNA: TGTGCCTGGAGCCCCAGGGGTCTCACAGATACGCAGTATTTT. This codes for CAWSPRGLTDTQYF.

This sequence joins TRBV5-1 and TRBJ1-4, with D maybe TRBD1 (5 bases). Deletions cut 3 bases from V and 6 bases from J, with 15 bases between. Germline V lookup: CDR1 SGHRS, CDR2 YFSETQ. This CDR3 is built from 15 residues. In DNA, the CDR3 is TGCGCCAGCAGCTCCCAGGCGGGGGGTGATGAAAAACTGTTTTTT. Encoded protein: CASSSQAGGDEKLFF. Filled out from reference TRBV5-1 and TRBJ1-4, the complete variable domain reads KAGVTQTPRYLIKTRGQQVTLSCSPISGHRSVSWYQQTPGQGLQFLFEYFSETQRNKGNFPGRFSGRQFSNSRSEMNVSTLELGDSALYLCASSSQAGGDEKLFFGSGTQLSVL.

The gene calls are TRBV7-6 and TRBJ2-2, with 9 bases that match TRBD2. The CDR3 has 16 residues. Looked up from germline, CDR1 is SGHVS and CDR2 is FNYEAQ. Trimming at V came to 1 base and at J to 4 bases, leaving 4 bases not matched to a gene. DNA of the CDR3: TGTGCCAGCAGCTTAGTAGCGGGAGCGGTCACCGGGGAGCTGTTTTTT. Protein: CASSLVAGAVTGELFF.

The chain uses TRBV11-3 and TRBJ1-1; TRBD1 matches at 10 bases. Germline lookup yields CDR1 SGHNT and CDR2 YENEEA. This CDR3 contains 14 residues. After removal of 4 bases from V and 4 bases from J, the junction contained 3 bases not matched to a gene. The CDR3 DNA is TGTGCCAGCAGCTGGGACAGGGGATCCACTGAAGCTTTCTTT. Amino acid sequence: CASSWDRGSTEAFF. Full variable domain (remainder filled in from reference TRBV11-3 and TRBJ1-1): EAGVVQSPRYKIIEKKQPVAFWCNPISGHNTLYWYLQNLGQGPELLIRYENEEAVDDSQLPKDRFSAERLKGVDSTLKIQPAELGDSAVYLCASSWDRGSTEAFFGQGTRLTVV.

The gene calls are TRBV20-1 and TRBJ1-2; 7 positions agree with TRBD1. This CDR3 has 11 amino acids. Unmatched junction bases numbered 4, after V lost 8 bases and J lost 4 bases. In germline, CDR1 is DFQATT, CDR2 SNEGSKA (reference sequence). The DNA of the CDR3 is TGCAGTACCAGGGGGGCCTATGGCTACACCTTC. Its protein is CSTRGAYGYTF.